This TCR beta chain was profiled in a study of T cell repertoires in cytomegalovirus infection. TCRdb itself ran the reads through MiXCR, one entry per CDR3 protein. The table lists hundreds of thousands of distinct CDR3 sequences, 15% to 20% of them singletons. From germline, CDR1 is DFQATT and CDR2 SNEGSKA (reference sequence). The length of the CDR3 is 14 residues. The junction had 3 bases not matched to a gene; V was cut back by 4 bases and J by 3 bases. The chain has TRBV20-1 and TRBJ2-1; TRBD2 matches at 10 bases. Sequenced sample: PBMCs. The source is a human donor in good health (CMV status not recorded). Some clones in this sample may be carry-over from other donors' samples. CDR3 region: CSATSGGRYNEQFF. CDR3 DNA sequence: TGCAGTGCTACTAGCGGGGGCCGCTACAATGAGCAGTTCTTC.